The clone carrying this TCR beta chain showed up just once. Its antigen remains unknown. This sample was taken from a study of cytomegalovirus exposure and HLA in healthy donors. The overall study: Among the approximately 400 genotyped donors, 65% to 85% were placed in the Caucasian-associated ancestry cluster. Points from the study as a whole: Cytomegalovirus status was reportedly diagnosed by the classifier with high specificity and sensitivity.

In the PCR, 60 Vbeta and 13 Jbeta primers were used. The table came from immunoSEQ multiplex PCR; TCRdb's copy has only in-frame clones and leaves some out. The repertoire holds 100,000 or so clones, with 83% as singletons. After removal of 1 base from V and 7 bases from J, the junction contained 9 bases not matched to a gene. The germline V gene has CDR1 LNHDA and CDR2 SQIVND (reference sequence). The CDR3 runs to 15 residues. Unrecorded immune exposure was likely among donors, who were nominally healthy when sampled. The source material was PBMCs. The sequence was collected from a middle-aged man in good health and CMV-seronegative. This chain connects TRBV19 to TRBJ1-1, with TRBD1 matching over 7 bases. The CDR3 protein is CASSIAHRTGLEAFF. The CDR3 DNA is TGTGCCAGTAGTATAGCGCACAGGACAGGCCTTGAAGCTTTCTTT. Using reference TRBV19 and TRBJ1-1 for the parts outside the CDR3, the full variable domain is DGGITQSPKYLFRKEGQNVTLSCEQNLNHDAMYWYRQDPGQGLRLIYYSQIVNDFQKGDIAEGYSVSREKKESFPLTVTSAQKNPTAFYLCASSIAHRTGLEAFFGQGTRLTVV.